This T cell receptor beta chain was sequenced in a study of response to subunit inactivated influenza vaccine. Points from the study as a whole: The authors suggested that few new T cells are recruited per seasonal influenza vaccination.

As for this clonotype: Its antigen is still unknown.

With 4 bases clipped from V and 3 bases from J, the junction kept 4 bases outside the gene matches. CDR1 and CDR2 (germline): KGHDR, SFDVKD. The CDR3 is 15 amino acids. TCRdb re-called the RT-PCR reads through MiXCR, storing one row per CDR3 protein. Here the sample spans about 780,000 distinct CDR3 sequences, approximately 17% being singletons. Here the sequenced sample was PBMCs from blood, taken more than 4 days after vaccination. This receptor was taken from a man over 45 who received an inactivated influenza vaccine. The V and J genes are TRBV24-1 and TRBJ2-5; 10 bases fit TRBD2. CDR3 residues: CATSDPGTSEETQYF. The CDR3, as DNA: TGTGCCACCAGTGACCCCGGGACTAGCGAAGAGACCCAGTACTTC.